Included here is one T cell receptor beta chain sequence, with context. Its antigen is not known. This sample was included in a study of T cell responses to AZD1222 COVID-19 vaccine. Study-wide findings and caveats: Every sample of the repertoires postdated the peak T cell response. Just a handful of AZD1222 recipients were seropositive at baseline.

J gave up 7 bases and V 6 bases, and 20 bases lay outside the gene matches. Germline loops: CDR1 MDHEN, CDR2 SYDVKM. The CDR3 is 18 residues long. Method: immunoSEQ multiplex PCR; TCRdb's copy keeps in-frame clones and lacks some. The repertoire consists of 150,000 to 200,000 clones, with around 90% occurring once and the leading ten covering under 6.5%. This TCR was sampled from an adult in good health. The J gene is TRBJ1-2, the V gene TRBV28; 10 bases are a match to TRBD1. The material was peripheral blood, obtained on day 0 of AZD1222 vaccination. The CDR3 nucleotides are TGTGCCAGCAGCCGATTGCGGTCGCCGGGACAGGGGCGTGGTGGCTACACCTTC. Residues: CASSRLRSPGQGRGGYTF.